The 10 T cell receptor beta chains below come from one sample, sequenced in a study of control samples from healthy donors and cancer patients. TCRdb's copy holds only in-frame clones and misses some; the assay was immunoSEQ multiplex PCR. The sample gives 150,000 to 200,000 clones, just over 85% of which show up once; 1.5% to 2% is in the top ten. The sequenced sample was blood. Receptors were obtained from a man younger than 35 in good health.

The chain couples TRBV4-3 to TRBJ2-7; 10 bases match TRBD1. Germline V lookup: CDR1 LGHNA, CDR2 YSLEER. J gave up 5 bases and V 8 bases, and 6 bases lay outside the gene matches. CDR3 length equals 13 residues. The CDR3 DNA sequence: TGCGCCAGCCTTCGGACAGGGGGAAACGAGCAGTACTTC. Amino acids: CASLRTGGNEQYF.

The chain recombines TRBV24-1 with TRBJ1-2; no firm D call. This CDR3 spans 15 amino acids. The germline V gene encodes CDR1 KGHDR and CDR2 SFDVKD. V lost 3 bases and J lost 4, with 14 bases in between. The CDR3 protein is CATSDSLQDPYGYTF. DNA for the CDR3: TGTGCCACCAGTGATAGCCTTCAGGATCCCTATGGCTACACCTTC.

The gene calls are TRBV9 and TRBJ2-3; D could derive from TRBD1 or TRBD2 (5 bases each). V lost 3 bases, J lost 2 bases, and 13 bases lay in between. There are 15 residues in the CDR3. Germline CDR1 SGDLS, CDR2 YYNGEE. CDR3 residues: CASSASWGYTDTQYF. The CDR3 bases are TGTGCCAGCAGCGCATCCTGGGGGTACACAGATACGCAGTATTTT.

The chain combines TRBV6-2 or TRBV6-3 with TRBJ2-7; 7 bases line up with TRBD1. The CDR3 is made up of 13 amino acids. V shed 3 bases and J 3 bases; nucleotides not matched to a gene: 2. Germline CDR1 is MNHEY and CDR2 is SVGEGT. The CDR3 region is CASSYRTGYEQYF. The CDR3 nucleotides are TGTGCCAGCAGTTATCGGACAGGCTACGAGCAGTACTTC.

The chain combines TRBV2 with TRBJ1-5; no definite D call. The V end was cut by 8 bases, the J end by 9 bases, with 5 bases between. Looked up from germline, CDR1 is SNHLY and CDR2 is FYNNEI. This CDR3 has 9 residues. The CDR3: CASGRPQHF. CDR3 coding DNA: TGTGCCAGCGGTAGGCCCCAGCATTTT. Full variable domain (outside the CDR3, taken from reference TRBV2 and TRBJ1-5): EPEVTQTPSHQVTQMGQEVILRCVPISNHLYFYWYRQILGQKVEFLVSFYNNEISEKSEIFDDQFSVERPDGSNFTLKIRSTKLEDSAMYFCASGRPQHFGDGTRLSIL.

This chain uses TRBV20-1 with TRBJ1-2, with 9 bases lining up with TRBD1. The trim removed 3 bases at V and 7 bases at J, leaving 18 bases unmatched. Germline CDR1 and CDR2: DFQATT and SNEGSKA (reference sequence). The CDR3 covers 17 residues. Written as DNA, the CDR3 is TGCAGTGCTAGTGGTAAGTACCGGGACAGGGCCTTGACTGGCTACACCTTC. Amino acid sequence: CSASGKYRDRALTGYTF.

The V gene is TRBV28, the J gene TRBJ1-4; 9 bases are shared with TRBD1. In germline, CDR1 is MDHEN, CDR2 SYDVKM. V lost 3 bases to trimming and J lost 7 bases; unmatched junction nucleotides: 15. The CDR3 runs to 18 residues. Here the CDR3 DNA reads TGTGCCAGCAGTTTGCTACCCGCACAGGGGGCGGGAGGTGAAAAACTGTTTTTT. It yields the protein CASSLLPAQGAGGEKLFF. The entire variable domain, with the rest obtained from reference TRBV28 and TRBJ1-4, is as follows: DVKVTQSSRYLVKRTGEKVFLECVQDMDHENMFWYRQDPGLGLRLIYFSYDVKMKEKGDIPEGYSVSREKKERFSLILESASTNQTSMYLCASSLLPAQGAGGEKLFFGSGTQLSVL.

The chain has TRBV28 and TRBJ1-1; TRBD1 is a possible D gene (6 bases). The germline V and J ends were trimmed by 6 bases and 2 bases, with 10 bases remaining between them. The CDR3 sequence is 13 residues long. Germline V gene lookup returns CDR1 MDHEN and CDR2 SYDVKM. CDR3 in amino acids: CASRIQGNTEAFF. CDR3 bases: TGTGCCAGCAGAATACAGGGCAACACTGAAGCTTTCTTT.

The chain combines TRBV28 with TRBJ2-7; TRBD2 matches 14 bases. The CDR3 extends over 15 amino acids. Germline CDR1 reads MDHEN; CDR2 reads SYDVKM. The trim removed 5 bases at V and 6 bases at J, leaving 6 bases unmatched. CDR3 sequence reads: CASSGSTSGGAEQYF. Written as DNA, the CDR3 is TGTGCCAGCAGTGGATCGACTAGCGGGGGGGCCGAGCAGTACTTC. Full variable domain (missing parts from reference TRBV28 and TRBJ2-7): DVKVTQSSRYLVKRTGEKVFLECVQDMDHENMFWYRQDPGLGLRLIYFSYDVKMKEKGDIPEGYSVSREKKERFSLILESASTNQTSMYLCASSGSTSGGAEQYFGPGTRLTVT.

The rearrangement uses TRBV7-9 and TRBJ1-1, with D hard to call. CDR3 length: 14 residues. The V gene's germline CDR1 is SEHNR and CDR2 FQNEAQ (reference sequence). The V and J ends lost 2 bases and 4 bases respectively, with 11 bases between them. The CDR3 spells CASSLNSAGTEAFF. CDR3 bases: TGTGCCAGCAGCTTAAACAGTGCCGGCACTGAAGCTTTCTTT.